Listed below are T cell receptor beta chains from one sample, sequenced in a study of shared clonotypes between healthy human individuals. Measured with immunoSEQ multiplex PCR; TCRdb has only the in-frame clones, and not every one. The data contain approximately 940,000 clones, 60% to 85% of them seen just once; the ten biggest clones take up roughly 1.5%. Sequencing was performed on memory CD4+ T cells sorted from blood. Receptor source: a man aged 18-30 years in good health. Both conserved end residues are part of each CDR3. A D gene is named only where the DNA matches it firmly. Not every row has a clone size; where given, it reads once, few, many or a size class.

14	-	-	TRBJ2-2	TRBV10-3	TGTGCCGTTTTGGACCGCCCGAACACCGGGGAGCTGTTTTTT	CAVLDRPNTGELFF
17	TRBD1	-	TRBJ1-2	TRBV6-1	TGTGCCAGCAGTGATTTCAACAGGGGGCCGGCTAACTATGGCTACACCTTC	CASSDFNRGPANYGYTF
17	-	-	TRBJ1-4	TRBV27	TGTGCCAGCACAAGGGACTCCTGGGGAATAACTAATGAAAAACTGTTTTTT	CASTRDSWGITNEKLFF
15	TRBD1	-	TRBJ2-7	TRBV28	TGTGCCAGCAGTCCAACCGGGACAGGGAACTACGAGCAGTACTTC	CASSPTGTGNYEQYF
14	-	once	TRBJ1-6	TRBV27	TGTGCCAGCAGTTTTGGGGACGGGAGGTCACCCCTCCACTTT	CASSFGDGRSPLHF
14	TRBD1	many	TRBJ1-6	TRBV18	TGTGCCAGCTCACCCAGGGGGGAGGATTCACCCCTCCACTTT	CASSPRGEDSPLHF
16	TRBD1	-	TRBJ1-2	TRBV9	TGTGCCAGCAGCGTCGACACAGGGGGCTCCATCTATGGCTACACCTTC	CASSVDTGGSIYGYTF
12	-	-	TRBJ2-7	TRBV11-2	TGTGCCAGCAGCTTTGGTACGTACGAGCAGTACTTC	CASSFGTYEQYF
15	TRBD2	once	TRBJ2-3	TRBV9	TGTGCCAGCAGCTTCAGCGGGGGGCCCACAGATACGCAGTATTTT	CASSFSGGPTDTQYF
14	TRBD1	-	TRBJ2-1	TRBV15	TGTGCCACCAGGCCTGACAGGGAATACAATGAGCAGTTCTTC	CATRPDREYNEQFF
13	TRBD1	-	TRBJ1-1	TRBV2	TGTGCCAGCAGCGACAGGGTAGGGACTGAAGCTTTCTTT	CASSDRVGTEAFF
14	-	-	TRBJ1-1	TRBV11-3	TGTGCCAGCAGTACAGATGGACCCGGTACTGAAGCTTTCTTT	CASSTDGPGTEAFF
16	-	-	TRBJ2-2	TRBV18	TGTGCCAGCTCACCACCGGGTCCTCGAGTCACCGGGGAGCTGTTTTTT	CASSPPGPRVTGELFF
14	TRBD2	-	TRBJ2-1	TRBV19	TGTGCCAGTAGTAAGCGGGAGGGCCCCTATGAGCAGTTCTTC	CASSKREGPYEQFF
14	TRBD1	-	TRBJ1-6	TRBV5-1	TGCGCCAGCAGCCCTGGACAGGATTATTCACCCCTCCACTTT	CASSPGQDYSPLHF
14	-	-	TRBJ1-6	TRBV30	TGTGCCTGGAGTATCGGACACAAACGCCCACCCCTCCACTTT	CAWSIGHKRPPLHF
14	-	-	TRBJ2-4	TRBV7-9	TGTGCCAGCAGCCCTGAGCTAGCCAAAAACATTCAGTACTTC	CASSPELAKNIQYF
15	-	-	TRBJ2-1	TRBV18	TGTGCCAGCTCGCCAATACTGGTCACCTACAATGAGCAGTTCTTC	CASSPILVTYNEQFF
14	-	-	TRBJ1-1	TRBV6-6	TGTGCCAGCAGCCGCGGGACGGTGAACACTGAAGCTTTCTTT	CASSRGTVNTEAFF
15	TRBD1	-	TRBJ2-2	TRBV19	TGTGCCAGTAACTTTCAGGGACAGGGTGCCGGGGAGCTGTTTTTT	CASNFQGQGAGELFF
14	-	-	TRBJ1-4	TRBV6-6	TGTGCCAGCAGTTCGAGCCAGAAGAATGAAAAACTGTTTTTT	CASSSSQKNEKLFF
14	-	-	TRBJ2-3	TRBV11-2	TGTGCCAGCAGCTTAGATGCCAGTTACGATACGCAGTATTTT	CASSLDASYDTQYF
14	-	once	TRBJ1-1	TRBV2	TGTGCCAGCAGTGATGGTGGGGGGAGCGCTGAAGCTTTCTTT	CASSDGGGSAEAFF
15	-	-	TRBJ2-2	TRBV7-2	TGTGCCAGCAGCCCTCTAGGCAGAGTCACCGGGGAGCTGTTTTTT	CASSPLGRVTGELFF
15	-	once	TRBJ2-7	TRBV6-1	TGTGCCAGCAGTAAAGACTGGGACGTTATCTACGAGCAGTACTTC	CASSKDWDVIYEQYF
16	TRBD2	few	TRBJ2-1	TRBV9	TGTGCCAGCAGCCTTGGGGGGACTAGCGGTAGTAGTGAGCAGTTCTTC	CASSLGGTSGSSEQFF
14	TRBD1	-	TRBJ1-2	TRBV7-2	TGTGCCAGCAGCCTCGGACAGGGGGCATATGGCTACACCTTC	CASSLGQGAYGYTF
13	-	-	TRBJ1-1	TRBV5-4	TGTGCCAGCAGCTTGGGGGGTCAGCGGCAAGCTTTCTTT	CASSLGGQRQAFF
15	-	few	TRBJ2-2	TRBV7-2	TGTGCCAGCAGCGCAAGACCCTCGAACACCGGGGAGCTGTTTTTT	CASSARPSNTGELFF
16	-	-	TRBJ2-1	TRBV11-2	TGTGCCAGCAGCCGTTTGGGGGCTAGCGCAGGCAATGAGCAGTTCTTC	CASSRLGASAGNEQFF
13	-	-	TRBJ2-6	TRBV28	TGTGCCAGCAGTCCTCCTGGGGCCAACGTCCTGACTTTC	CASSPPGANVLTF
14	TRBD1	-	TRBJ1-2	TRBV18	TGTGCCAGCTCGCCGGGGACAGATAACTATGGCTACACCTTC	CASSPGTDNYGYTF
15	-	-	TRBJ2-5	TRBV19	TGTGCCGGAAGACAGGCCTGGGGCTTTCAAGAGACCCAGTACTTC	CAGRQAWGFQETQYF
15	-	-	TRBJ2-2	TRBV10-3	TGTGCCATCAGGGAAGCGGGCTCGAACACCGGGGAGCTGTTTTTT	CAIREAGSNTGELFF
11	-	few	TRBJ1-1	TRBV30	TGTGCCTGGACAGTGAACACTGAAGCTTTCTTT	CAWTVNTEAFF
13	-	-	TRBJ2-6	TRBV7-2	TGTGCCAGCAGCTGGGGTGGGGCCAACGTCCTGACTTTC	CASSWGGANVLTF
15	-	-	TRBJ2-1	TRBV21-1	TGTGCCAGCAGCAAACGGCTAGCGGGAGGTCACGGGCAGTTCTTC	CASSKRLAGGHGQFF
15	-	-	TRBJ2-7	TRBV9	TGTGCCAGCAGCCCCGGCCCGGGGACGGACAGTGGGCAGTACTTC	CASSPGPGTDSGQYF
17	TRBD2	-	TRBJ2-2	TRBV7-9	TGTGCCAGCAGCTCCGTCGGGACTAGCTTTTACACCGGGGAGCTGTTTTTT	CASSSVGTSFYTGELFF
12	-	-	TRBJ1-5	TRBV7-2	TGTGCCAGCAGCTTAAATCGTCAGCCCCAGCATTTT	CASSLNRQPQHF
17	-	few	TRBJ1-6	TRBV2	TGTGCCAGCAGTGAAGCGCAAGGTAGCCCTTTGGGTTCACCCCTCCACTTT	CASSEAQGSPLGSPLHF
12	-	-	TRBJ1-5	TRBV2	TGTGCCAGCAGTTATAGTTTTCAGCCCCAGCATTTT	CASSYSFQPQHF
13	-	-	TRBJ1-1	TRBV29-1	TGCAGCGTGTACAGGTATATGAACACTGAAGCTTTCTTT	CSVYRYMNTEAFF
17	-	-	TRBJ2-2	TRBV5-1	TGCGCCAGCAGCTTGAGCGTTGGGGCAGGGAACACCGGGGAGCTGTTTTTT	CASSLSVGAGNTGELFF
15	-	many	TRBJ2-1	TRBV9	TGTGCCAGCAGCGTAGGCAGGGAGTCCTACAATGAGCAGTTCTTC	CASSVGRESYNEQFF
15	-	-	TRBJ2-2	TRBV13	TGTGCCAGCAGCTTATTTCGACAGAACACCGGGGAGCTGTTTTTT	CASSLFRQNTGELFF
17	-	many	TRBJ1-6	TRBV6-4	TGTGCCAGCACTACCGGGGCGGGGCGAGGGCATAATTCACCCCTCCACTTT	CASTTGAGRGHNSPLHF
16	TRBD2	-	TRBJ2-2	TRBV9	TGTGCCAGCAGCCCCCGGAGCGGGAGCAACACCGGGGAGCTGTTTTTT	CASSPRSGSNTGELFF